The T cell receptor (beta chain) under discussion was sequenced for a study of T cells in localized non-small cell lung cancer. Clones were read by immunoSEQ multiplex PCR, and TCRdb kept only the in-frame ones, dropping some. The profile covers just under 80,000 clones, with 80% appearing a single time and 8% to 10% taken by the ten largest. Findings and caveats of the study: Higher blood T cell density went with longer overall survival. Median detection of top 100 tumor clones in adjacent lung was around 57 clones. Maximal T cell clonality occurred in uninvolved adjacent lung, with tumor ranking below it.

Germline lookup yields CDR1 SGHTA and CDR2 FQGNSA. V was cut by 4 bases and J by 7 bases, with 8 bases left in between. This CDR3 has 12 amino acids. Comment on this clone: The antigen is unknown.

The chain combines TRBV7-2 with TRBJ2-1, with D hard to call. The starting material was peripheral blood, obtained before any cancer treatment. The receptor was isolated from a female donor at least 60 years old with stage I lung adenocarcinoma. CDR3 residues: CASSSDVNEQFF. Written as DNA, the CDR3 is TGTGCCAGCAGCTCCGACGTTAATGAGCAGTTCTTC.